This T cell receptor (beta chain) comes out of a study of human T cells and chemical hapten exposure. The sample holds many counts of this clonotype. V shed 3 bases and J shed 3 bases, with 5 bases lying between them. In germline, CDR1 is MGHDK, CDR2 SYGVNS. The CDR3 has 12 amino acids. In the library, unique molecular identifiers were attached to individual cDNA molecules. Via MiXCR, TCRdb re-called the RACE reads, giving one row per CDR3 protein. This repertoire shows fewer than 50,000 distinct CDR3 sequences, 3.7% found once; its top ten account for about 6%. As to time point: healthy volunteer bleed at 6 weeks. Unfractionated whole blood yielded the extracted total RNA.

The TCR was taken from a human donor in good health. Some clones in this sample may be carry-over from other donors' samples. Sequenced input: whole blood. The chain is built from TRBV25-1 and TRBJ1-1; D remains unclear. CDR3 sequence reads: CASSEAYTEAFF. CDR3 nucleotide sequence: TGTGCCAGCAGTGAGGCTTACACTGAAGCTTTCTTT.